This T cell receptor (beta chain) was sequenced for a study of T-cell memory formation after mild COVID-19. General study findings and limits: The finding that pre-infection memory included some responding clones suggested that cross-reactive memory joined. CM and EM subsets held most contracting CD4+ clones; EMRA held CD8+ ones. Clones contracting across day 15 to 85 had a balanced CD4/CD8 profile; later expanding clones leaned CD4+.

The CDR3 has 15 residues. The V gene lost 3 bases and the J gene lost 0 bases, with 11 bases spanning the gap. Per germline, CDR1 SGDLS and CDR2 YYNGEE. On this clonotype: Its target is not known.

Using its own MiXCR run on the 5' RACE reads, TCRdb lists one record per CDR3 protein. The sample lists 65,000 to 90,000 distinct CDR3 sequences; roughly 13% were seen once. The rearrangement links TRBV9 to TRBJ2-3; D is possibly TRBD2 (6 bases). The source material was PBMCs or a T cell subset sorted from them (not recorded which). This clonotype was obtained from a man younger than 35 who had mild COVID-19 (a few samples of this study predate the infection). Cell type and time point are not known. This chain's CDR3 is CASSGGGRSTDTQYF. The DNA of the CDR3 is TGTGCCAGCAGCGGGGGAGGCAGAAGCACAGATACGCAGTATTTT.